The next 9 T cell receptor beta chains were all read from a single sample in a study of Ad26.COV2.S vaccination and SARS-CoV-2 variants. The sample's treatment: roughly 18 received Ad26.COV2.S at low or high dose, single or two shots; about 5 received placebo; per-sample allocation not given. The investigators took samples on day 63 after the first vaccine or placebo injection. This table comes from immunoSEQ multiplex PCR, and its TCRdb copy is limited to in-frame clones, with some not included. The table records 500,000 or so clones, around 88% of them present only once. Sequenced here: peripheral blood, sampled in a trial of Ad26.COV2.S vaccine versus placebo. All receptors come from a person between 18 and 60 years old who received the Ad26.COV2.S COVID-19 vaccine or a placebo.

The chain uses TRBV28 and TRBJ2-7; D is perhaps TRBD2 (6 bases). The V gene lost 6 bases and the J gene lost 3 bases, with 15 bases spanning the gap. The CDR3 covers 14 residues. From germline, CDR1 is MDHEN and CDR2 SYDVKM. CDR3 nucleotides: TGTGCCAGCAGCGGAGGGACCCAGATCTACGAGCAGTACTTC. It specifies CASSGGTQIYEQYF. The full variable domain, its missing parts supplied by reference TRBV28 and TRBJ2-7, is DVKVTQSSRYLVKRTGEKVFLECVQDMDHENMFWYRQDPGLGLRLIYFSYDVKMKEKGDIPEGYSVSREKKERFSLILESASTNQTSMYLCASSGGTQIYEQYFGPGTRLTVT.

V usage is TRBV30 and J usage is TRBJ2-5; D tentatively fits TRBD1 or TRBD2 (5 bases each). Germline assignment: CDR1 GTSNPN and CDR2 SVGIG (reference sequence). The CDR3 has 13 residues. V lost 0 bases and J 10 bases, leaving 15 bases between the germline ends. The CDR3 is CAWSVQAGSGQYF. CDR3 nucleotides: TGTGCCTGGAGTGTACAGGCTGGGAGCGGCCAGTACTTC.

The genes are TRBV18 and TRBJ1-6; TRBD1 is a possible D gene (5 bases). Trimming pared 4 bases from V and 6 bases from J, leaving 13 bases between. The CDR3 totals 15 residues. Per germline, CDR1 KGHSH and CDR2 LQKENI. The CDR3: CASSLGTLSNSPLHF. For the CDR3, the DNA is TGTGCCAGCTCACTTGGGACCCTGTCTAATTCACCCCTCCACTTT. Drawing the rest from reference TRBV18 and TRBJ1-6, the complete variable domain is NAGVMQNPRHLVRRRGQEARLRCSPMKGHSHVYWYRQLPEEGLKFMVYLQKENIIDESGMPKERFSAEFPKEGPSILRIQQVVRGDSAAYFCASSLGTLSNSPLHFGNGTRLTVT.

This clone has a single count. The rearrangement uses TRBV6-1 and TRBJ2-5, with D uncertain. Germline-derived CDR1 and CDR2 are MNHNS and SASEGT. The V and J ends lost 5 bases and 4 bases respectively, with 11 bases between them. This CDR3 comprises 13 residues. CDR3 region: CASSFFRLETQYF. The CDR3 region has the DNA TGTGCCAGCAGTTTCTTCAGACTAGAGACCCAGTACTTC.

The chain employs TRBV9 and TRBJ2-7; 9 bases agree with TRBD2. The CDR3 runs to 15 residues. The germline V gene encodes CDR1 SGDLS and CDR2 YYNGEE. The V gene end was trimmed by 3 bases and the J gene end by 6 bases; junction bases not matched to a gene: 10. This CDR3 is CASSAAGTSTSEQYF. CDR3 nucleotide sequence: TGTGCCAGCAGCGCCGCCGGGACTAGCACTTCCGAGCAGTACTTC. Drawing the rest from reference TRBV9 and TRBJ2-7, the complete variable domain is DSGVTQTPKHLITATGQRVTLRCSPRSGDLSVYWYQQSLDQGLQFLIQYYNGEERAKGNILERFSAQQFPDLHSELNLSSLELGDSALYFCASSAAGTSTSEQYFGPGTRLTVT.

The chain employs TRBV5-1 and TRBJ1-4, with no clear D. V lost 7 bases and J lost 0, with 10 bases in between. The CDR3 covers 14 residues. From germline, CDR1 is SGHRS and CDR2 YFSETQ. The CDR3: CASRSAATNEKLFF. CDR3 DNA sequence: TGCGCCAGCCGATCAGCCGCAACTAATGAAAAACTGTTTTTT.

The gene calls are TRBV14 and TRBJ2-5; 12 bases map to TRBD2. Unmatched junction bases numbered 2, after V lost 4 bases and J lost 5 bases. Germline CDR1 reads SGHDN; CDR2 reads FVKESK. The CDR3 extends over 14 amino acids. This CDR3 reads CASSRTSGIETQYF. The CDR3 nucleotides are TGTGCCAGCAGCCGGACTAGCGGGATTGAGACCCAGTACTTC.

The chain links TRBV30 to TRBJ2-3, with TRBD1 matching over 8 bases. The V gene end was trimmed by 2 bases and the J gene end by 5 bases; junction bases not matched to a gene: 9. The CDR3 loop spans 15 amino acids. CDR1 is GTSNPN, CDR2 SVGIG, per germline (reference sequence). The CDR3 protein is CAWSTRQGRGDTQYF. Here the CDR3 DNA reads TGTGCCTGGAGTACTAGACAGGGGCGGGGAGATACGCAGTATTTT.

The rearrangement uses TRBV27 and TRBJ2-1; 9 bases map to TRBD1. After removal of 1 base from V and 8 bases from J, the junction contained 9 bases not matched to a gene. This CDR3 spans 16 amino acids. Germline CDR1 MNHEY, CDR2 SMNVEV (reference sequence). DNA for the CDR3: TGTGCCAGCAGTTTATTGTGGGACAGGGCTTCCGATGAGCAGTTCTTC. It specifies CASSLLWDRASDEQFF.